The T cell receptor beta chain described here comes from a study of cytomegalovirus exposure and HLA in healthy donors. Concerning this clone: An end of the junction differs from the germline gene, which may be a read error.

CDR3 size: 15 residues. Germline CDR1 reads SEHNR; CDR2 reads FQNEAQ (reference sequence). The PCR was carried out with 60 Vbeta primers and 13 Jbeta primers. Generated by immunoSEQ multiplex PCR, the TCRdb table keeps only in-frame clones and is missing some. This sample has about 150,000 clones, with around 80% found just once. This rearrangement joins TRBV7-9 to TRBJ1-1; 7 bases line up with TRBD1. Sequences were obtained from PBMCs. The receptor was derived from a man younger than 40 in good health. CDR3 amino acids: CSSTQGDSGATEAFF. CDR3 bases: TGTTCCAGCACCCAGGGGGACTCAGGGGCCACTGAAGCTTTCTTT.